This T cell receptor (beta chain) was sequenced during a study of T cell clonality in common variable immunodeficiency. Study-level findings and limits: CVID subjects had higher TCRbeta clonality than healthy controls, most marked in about a third. T cell subpopulation sequencing would be needed to explain CVID clonality. In common variable immunodeficiency, TCR beta chains reportedly carried fewer deletions and N-nucleotide insertions. Repertoire-complication correlations in CVID were limited by patient heterogeneity.

This CDR3 comprises 15 residues. Germline V gene lookup returns CDR1 SGHRS and CDR2 YFSETQ. V lost 0 bases to trimming and J lost 7 bases; unmatched junction nucleotides: 2. Profiling relied on immunoSEQ multiplex PCR, and the TCRdb table lists in-frame clones only, not all of them. This sample comprises roughly 60,000 clones, none seen once only. This clone turned up a few times. Its specificity is unknown. The read halts 3 residues ahead of the CDR3 end, with the missing end drawn from the germline J gene. What was sequenced was peripheral blood mononuclear cells. The source is a person between 18 and 69 years old in good health. V and J are TRBV5-1 and TRBJ2-1, with 12 bases lining up with TRBD2. CDR3 in amino acids: CASSLGLAGVNEQFF. The part of the CDR3 DNA that was read is TGCGCCAGCAGCTTGGGACTAGCGGGAGTGAATGAG.